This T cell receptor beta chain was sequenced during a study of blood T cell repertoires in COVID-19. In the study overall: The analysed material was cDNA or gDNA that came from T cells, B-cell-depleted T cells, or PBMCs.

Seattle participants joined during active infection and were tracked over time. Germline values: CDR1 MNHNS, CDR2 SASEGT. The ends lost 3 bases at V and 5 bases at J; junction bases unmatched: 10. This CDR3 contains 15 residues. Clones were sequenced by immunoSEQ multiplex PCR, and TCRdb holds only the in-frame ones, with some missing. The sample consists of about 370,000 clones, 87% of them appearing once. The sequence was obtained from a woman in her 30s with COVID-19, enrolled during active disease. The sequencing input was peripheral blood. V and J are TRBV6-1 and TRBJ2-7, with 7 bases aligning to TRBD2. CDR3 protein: CASSDQGEGIHEQYF. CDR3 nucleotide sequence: TGTGCCAGCAGTGATCAAGGGGAGGGAATCCACGAGCAGTACTTC.